Listed below are T cell receptor beta chains from one sample, sequenced in a study of blood T cell repertoires in COVID-19. Clones were read by immunoSEQ multiplex PCR, and TCRdb kept only the in-frame ones, dropping some. Of approximately 340,000 clones detected, roughly nine tenths appear once; the ten largest clones hold around 0.86%. Sequencing used PBMCs or T cells enriched from blood (not recorded which). The receptors were sampled from a middle-aged woman who had been exposed to COVID-19. The CDR3 runs from the conserved cysteine through the conserved F or W. Fields, in order: J gene, V gene, D gene, CDR3 protein. A D gene is named only where the DNA matches it firmly.

j_gene: TRBJ2-7; v_gene: TRBV2; d_gene: TRBD1; CDR3aa: CASSRDRGLGEQYF
j_gene: TRBJ2-3; v_gene: TRBV5-4; d_gene: .; CDR3aa: CASSSPRGRNTQYF
j_gene: TRBJ1-4; v_gene: TRBV6-5; d_gene: .; CDR3aa: CASSRTVNEKLFF
j_gene: TRBJ2-3; v_gene: TRBV13; d_gene: .; CDR3aa: CASSLLLRGPHTQYF
j_gene: TRBJ2-7; v_gene: TRBV2; d_gene: .; CDR3aa: CASSDGRGKAYEQYF
j_gene: TRBJ1-1; v_gene: TRBV27; d_gene: .; CDR3aa: CASSVLGGGAEAFF
j_gene: TRBJ2-2; v_gene: TRBV7-2; d_gene: .; CDR3aa: CASSPSLGDGELFF
j_gene: TRBJ2-2; v_gene: TRBV9; d_gene: TRBD1; CDR3aa: CASSVWSGQGANTGELFF
j_gene: TRBJ2-7; v_gene: TRBV2; d_gene: .; CDR3aa: CASIPGGRLHEQYF
j_gene: TRBJ1-5; v_gene: TRBV27; d_gene: TRBD1; CDR3aa: CASGTGDGNQPQHF
j_gene: TRBJ1-4; v_gene: TRBV27; d_gene: TRBD1; CDR3aa: CARTRQGPCSTNEKLFF
j_gene: TRBJ1-1; v_gene: TRBV5-4; d_gene: TRBD1; CDR3aa: CASSRPGTGPTEAFF
j_gene: TRBJ1-2; v_gene: TRBV4-3; d_gene: .; CDR3aa: CASSQREDRNYGYTF
j_gene: TRBJ1-2; v_gene: TRBV29-1; d_gene: .; CDR3aa: CSVPGWNYGYTF
j_gene: TRBJ2-5; v_gene: TRBV7-2; d_gene: TRBD2; CDR3aa: CASSLGQVLAGAQETQYF
j_gene: TRBJ1-4; v_gene: TRBV7-9; d_gene: TRBD1; CDR3aa: CASSYDRGVREKLFF
j_gene: TRBJ1-4; v_gene: TRBV7-9; d_gene: .; CDR3aa: CASRRTNEKLFF
j_gene: TRBJ1-2; v_gene: TRBV5-4; d_gene: .; CDR3aa: CASSLTVRGSDGYTF
j_gene: TRBJ2-3; v_gene: TRBV7-2; d_gene: TRBD2; CDR3aa: CASSRSGNRPDTQYF
j_gene: TRBJ2-7; v_gene: TRBV21-1; d_gene: .; CDR3aa: CASNKGQGLLDEQYF
j_gene: TRBJ1-5; v_gene: TRBV9; d_gene: TRBD1; CDR3aa: CASSDRFATGTGVDQPQHF
j_gene: TRBJ2-3; v_gene: TRBV3-1/TRBV3-2; d_gene: TRBD2; CDR3aa: CASSPGSGGAGDTQYF
j_gene: TRBJ2-1; v_gene: TRBV29-1; d_gene: .; CDR3aa: CSFSSYNEQFF
j_gene: TRBJ1-2; v_gene: TRBV5-1; d_gene: .; CDR3aa: CASSLETGSAGYTF
j_gene: TRBJ1-5; v_gene: TRBV7-8; d_gene: TRBD1; CDR3aa: CASSSRQGAWQPQHF
j_gene: TRBJ1-3; v_gene: TRBV7-6; d_gene: TRBD1; CDR3aa: CASSLHGTGGKSITGNTIYF
j_gene: TRBJ2-5; v_gene: TRBV11-3; d_gene: .; CDR3aa: CASSLVALARPQETQYF
j_gene: TRBJ2-7; v_gene: TRBV15; d_gene: TRBD2; CDR3aa: CATSPLRGGEQYF
j_gene: TRBJ2-3; v_gene: TRBV10-2; d_gene: .; CDR3aa: CASSVGNTDTQYF
j_gene: TRBJ2-1; v_gene: TRBV2; d_gene: TRBD2; CDR3aa: CASSVTLAGPLSYNEQFF
j_gene: TRBJ1-1; v_gene: TRBV30; d_gene: .; CDR3aa: CAWIGGAGNTEAFF
j_gene: TRBJ1-6; v_gene: TRBV12-5; d_gene: .; CDR3aa: CASGPPGDHSPLHF
j_gene: TRBJ2-1; v_gene: TRBV7-9; d_gene: TRBD2; CDR3aa: CASSLRGESYNEQFF
j_gene: TRBJ1-5; v_gene: TRBV3-1/TRBV3-2; d_gene: TRBD1; CDR3aa: CASSHGTGRQPQHF
j_gene: TRBJ2-2; v_gene: TRBV19; d_gene: TRBD2; CDR3aa: CASSTIAGSNTGELFF
j_gene: TRBJ2-7; v_gene: TRBV11-3; d_gene: TRBD1; CDR3aa: CASSSPGTGVPYEQYF
j_gene: TRBJ2-6; v_gene: TRBV7-2; d_gene: .; CDR3aa: CASSLSGGSSGANVLTF
j_gene: TRBJ1-1; v_gene: TRBV7-9; d_gene: .; CDR3aa: CASSLGTRGPNTEAFF
j_gene: TRBJ2-7; v_gene: TRBV5-6; d_gene: .; CDR3aa: CASSLLGENEQYF
j_gene: TRBJ1-5; v_gene: TRBV11-3; d_gene: .; CDR3aa: CASSSQNQPQHF
j_gene: TRBJ1-1; v_gene: TRBV11-1; d_gene: TRBD1; CDR3aa: CASSYSGTGTTEAFF
j_gene: TRBJ1-3; v_gene: TRBV4-1; d_gene: .; CDR3aa: CASSPESRGPTGNTIYF
j_gene: TRBJ2-1; v_gene: TRBV7-3; d_gene: TRBD2; CDR3aa: CASSRVAGDNEQFF
j_gene: TRBJ1-2; v_gene: TRBV12-3/TRBV12-4; d_gene: .; CDR3aa: CASRGGRADIFF
j_gene: TRBJ2-1; v_gene: TRBV9; d_gene: .; CDR3aa: CASSVVAGYNEQFF
j_gene: TRBJ2-7; v_gene: TRBV20-1; d_gene: .; CDR3aa: CSVTSLGSQYF
j_gene: TRBJ2-5; v_gene: TRBV27; d_gene: .; CDR3aa: CASSLGWRETQYF